This T cell receptor (beta chain) was identified in a study of blood T cell repertoires in COVID-19. Across the whole study: Collection of acute and convalescent COVID-19 samples took place in the United States, Italy and Spain. PBMCs, B-cell-depleted T cells, or T cells provided the cDNA or gDNA that made up the material.

Per the authors' pipeline: Cell counts per sample came from amplifying reference gene primers. The repertoire was sequenced with immunoSEQ multiplex PCR; TCRdb's copy has only in-frame clones and lacks some. V, J and clone size were drawn from that table, and D and trimming were deduced from the DNA. This table holds about 200,000 clones, around 80% found once. Trimming at V came to 5 bases and at J to 7 bases, leaving 10 bases not matched to a gene. Germline values: CDR1 SGHTA, CDR2 FQGNSA. The CDR3 sequence is 16 residues long. The gene calls are TRBV7-2 and TRBJ1-6; 8 bases fit TRBD1. The source material was peripheral blood. This sequence was found in a middle-aged woman with acute or convalescent COVID-19. In DNA form, the CDR3 reads TGTGCCAGCAGCCTCGGGACAGGCAATTCGAATTCACCCCTCCACTTT. It yields the protein CASSLGTGNSNSPLHF.